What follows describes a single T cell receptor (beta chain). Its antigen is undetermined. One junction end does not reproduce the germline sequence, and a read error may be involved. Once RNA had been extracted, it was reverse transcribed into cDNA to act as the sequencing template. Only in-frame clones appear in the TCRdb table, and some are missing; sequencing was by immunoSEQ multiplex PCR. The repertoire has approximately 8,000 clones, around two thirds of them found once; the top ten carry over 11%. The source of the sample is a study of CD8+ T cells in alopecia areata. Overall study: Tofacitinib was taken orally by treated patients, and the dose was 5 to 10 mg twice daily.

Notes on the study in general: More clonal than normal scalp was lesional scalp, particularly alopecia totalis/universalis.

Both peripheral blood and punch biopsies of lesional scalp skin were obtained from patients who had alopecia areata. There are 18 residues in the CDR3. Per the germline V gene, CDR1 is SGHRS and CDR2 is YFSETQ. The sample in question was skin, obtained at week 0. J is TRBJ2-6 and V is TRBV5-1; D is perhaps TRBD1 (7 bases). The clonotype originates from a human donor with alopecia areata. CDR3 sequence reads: CASSRGDSSLSGANVLTF. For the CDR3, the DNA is TGCGCCAGCAGCCGCGGGGACAGCTCCCTATCTGGTGCCAACGTCCTGACTTTC.